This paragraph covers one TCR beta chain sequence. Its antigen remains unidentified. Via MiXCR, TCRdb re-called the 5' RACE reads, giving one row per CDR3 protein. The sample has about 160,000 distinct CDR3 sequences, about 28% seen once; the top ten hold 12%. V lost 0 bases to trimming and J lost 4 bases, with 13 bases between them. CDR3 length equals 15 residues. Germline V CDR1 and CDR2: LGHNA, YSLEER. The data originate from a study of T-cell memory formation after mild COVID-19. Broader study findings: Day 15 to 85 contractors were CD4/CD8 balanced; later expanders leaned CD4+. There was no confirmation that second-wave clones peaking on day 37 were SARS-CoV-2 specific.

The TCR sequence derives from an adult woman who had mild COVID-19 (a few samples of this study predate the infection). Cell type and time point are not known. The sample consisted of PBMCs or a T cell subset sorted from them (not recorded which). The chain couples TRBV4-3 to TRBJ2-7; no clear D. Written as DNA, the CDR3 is TGCGCCAGCAGCCAAGAAGGCTGGTCCGGGTACGAGCAGTACTTC. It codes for CASSQEGWSGYEQYF.